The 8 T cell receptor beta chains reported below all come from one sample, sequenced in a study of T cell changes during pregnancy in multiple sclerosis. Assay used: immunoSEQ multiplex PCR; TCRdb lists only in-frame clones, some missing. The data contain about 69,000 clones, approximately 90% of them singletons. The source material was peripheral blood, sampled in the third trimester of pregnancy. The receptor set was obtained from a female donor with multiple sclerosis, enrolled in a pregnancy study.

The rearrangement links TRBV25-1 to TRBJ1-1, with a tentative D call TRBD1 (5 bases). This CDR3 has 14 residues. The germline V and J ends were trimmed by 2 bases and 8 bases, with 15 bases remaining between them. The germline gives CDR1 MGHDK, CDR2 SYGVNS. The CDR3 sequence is CASSEGGDSAEAFF. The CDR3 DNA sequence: TGTGCCAGCAGTGAAGGAGGGGACTCCGCAGAAGCTTTCTTT.

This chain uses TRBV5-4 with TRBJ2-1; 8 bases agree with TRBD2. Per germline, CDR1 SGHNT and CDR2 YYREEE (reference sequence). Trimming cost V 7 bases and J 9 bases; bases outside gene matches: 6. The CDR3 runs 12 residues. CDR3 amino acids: CASFTRGGEQFF. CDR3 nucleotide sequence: TGTGCCAGCTTCACACGGGGGGGTGAGCAGTTCTTC.

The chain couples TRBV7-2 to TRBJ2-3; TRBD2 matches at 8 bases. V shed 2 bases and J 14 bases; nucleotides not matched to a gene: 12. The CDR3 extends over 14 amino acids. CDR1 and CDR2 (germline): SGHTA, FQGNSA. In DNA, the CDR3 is TGTGCCAGCAGCTTAAAGATTAGCGGGGTGGTTGGGTATTTT. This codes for CASSLKISGVVGYF.

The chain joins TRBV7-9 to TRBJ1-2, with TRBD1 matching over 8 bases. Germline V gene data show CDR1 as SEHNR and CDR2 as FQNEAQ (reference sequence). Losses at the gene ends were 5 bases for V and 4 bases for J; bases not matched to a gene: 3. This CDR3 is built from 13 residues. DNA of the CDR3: TGTGCCAGCAGCAGGACAGGGACCTATGGCTACACCTTC. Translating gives CASSRTGTYGYTF. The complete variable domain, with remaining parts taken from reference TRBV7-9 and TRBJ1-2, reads DTGVSQNPRHKITKRGQNVTFRCDPISEHNRLYWYRQTLGQGPEFLTYFQNEAQLEKSRLLSDRFSAERPKGSFSTLEIQRTEQGDSAMYLCASSRTGTYGYTFGSGTRLTVV.

CDR3 in amino acids: CASSTQTGEAFF. CDR3 nucleotides: TGTGCCAGTAGTACCCAGACAGGTGAAGCTTTCTTT. The chain is built from TRBV19 and TRBJ1-1, with D tentatively TRBD1 (6 bases). This CDR3 is built from 12 residues. Looked up from germline, CDR1 is LNHDA and CDR2 is SQIVND (reference sequence). V lost 4 bases to trimming and J lost 7 bases, with 10 bases between them.

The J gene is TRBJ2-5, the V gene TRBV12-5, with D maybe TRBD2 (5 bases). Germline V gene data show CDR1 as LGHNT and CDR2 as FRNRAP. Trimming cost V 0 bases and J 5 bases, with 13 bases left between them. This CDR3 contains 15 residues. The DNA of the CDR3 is TGTGCTAGTGGTTTGGTACGGACTCCGGGGGAGACCCAGTACTTC. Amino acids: CASGLVRTPGETQYF. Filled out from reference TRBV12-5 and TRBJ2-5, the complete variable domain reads DARVTQTPRHKVTEMGQEVTMRCQPILGHNTVFWYRQTMMQGLELLAYFRNRAPLDDSGMPKDRFSAEMPDATLATLKIQPSEPRDSAVYFCASGLVRTPGETQYFGPGTRLLVL.

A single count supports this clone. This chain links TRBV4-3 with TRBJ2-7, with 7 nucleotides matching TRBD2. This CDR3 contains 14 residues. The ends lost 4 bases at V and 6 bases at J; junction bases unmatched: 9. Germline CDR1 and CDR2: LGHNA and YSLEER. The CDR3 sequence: CASSPAVGGIEQYF. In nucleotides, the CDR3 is TGCGCCAGCAGCCCTGCGGTGGGGGGGATCGAGCAGTACTTC.

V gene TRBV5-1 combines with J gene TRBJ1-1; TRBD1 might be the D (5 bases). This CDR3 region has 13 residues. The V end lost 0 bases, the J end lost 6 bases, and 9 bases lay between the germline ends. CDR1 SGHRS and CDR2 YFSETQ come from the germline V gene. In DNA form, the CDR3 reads TGCGCCAGCAGCTTGGGGACAAGGTCTGAAGCTTTCTTT. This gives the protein CASSLGTRSEAFF. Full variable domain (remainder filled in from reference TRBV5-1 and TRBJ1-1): KAGVTQTPRYLIKTRGQQVTLSCSPISGHRSVSWYQQTPGQGLQFLFEYFSETQRNKGNFPGRFSGRQFSNSRSEMNVSTLELGDSALYLCASSLGTRSEAFFGQGTRLTVV.